Listed below are T cell receptor beta chains from one sample, sequenced in a study of T cell repertoires in cytomegalovirus infection. In TCRdb, the reads were re-called with MiXCR into one record per CDR3 protein. Of some 220,000 distinct CDR3 sequences in the sample, over 9% were seen once. The source material was PBMCs. The source of these receptors is a human donor in good health (CMV status not recorded). Some clones in this sample may be carry-over from other donors' samples. CDR3s include the opening cysteine and the closing phenylalanine or tryptophan.

j_call v_call cdr3_aa
TRBJ1-1 TRBV7-8 CASSPGQMNTEAFF
TRBJ1-1 TRBV29-1 CSVDFTGLNTEAFF
TRBJ1-3 TRBV19 CASSIGGGEPGNTIYF
TRBJ2-2 TRBV5-1 CASSFLVGGTGELFF
TRBJ1-2 TRBV14 CASSQAGGDYGYTF
TRBJ2-1 TRBV28 CASSLTGPRLRANEQFF
TRBJ2-2 TRBV18 CASSRPNANTGELFF
TRBJ1-1 TRBV7-2 CASIFQPMNTEAFF
TRBJ2-7 TRBV2 CASSESLAASYEQYF
TRBJ2-7 TRBV6-5 CASKTGTTSLGEQYF
TRBJ2-7 TRBV12-3/TRBV12-4 CASSFGRSYEQYF
TRBJ2-5 TRBV23-1 CASSPRGRTETQYF
TRBJ2-1 TRBV6-2/TRBV6-3 CASSYGRGSYNEQFF
TRBJ1-6 TRBV28 CASSSYPTGSNSPLHF
TRBJ1-2 TRBV4-2 CASSQDRWDRNYGYTF
TRBJ2-7 TRBV29-1 CSVEDRGESSYEQYF
TRBJ2-2 TRBV7-2 CASSFGVQGQGTGELFF
TRBJ2-1 TRBV6-2/TRBV6-3 CASSYLASGSYNEQFF
TRBJ1-6 TRBV7-2 CASSLVVSEYSPLHF
TRBJ1-1 TRBV30 CAWARGTLGDTEAFF
TRBJ2-3 TRBV7-8 CASSLVFTGPGADTQYF
TRBJ2-5 TRBV12-3/TRBV12-4 CASSLNQGAETQYF
TRBJ2-5 TRBV6-6 CASSPPRSQETQYF
TRBJ1-3 TRBV12-3/TRBV12-4 CASSAGNTIYF
TRBJ2-3 TRBV7-4 CASSLKTSGNSTDTQYF
TRBJ1-1 TRBV9 CASSAGRGGTEAFF
TRBJ2-2 TRBV7-3 CASSLTAISRELFF
TRBJ1-2 TRBV5-6 CASSGRNTNYGYTF
TRBJ1-1 TRBV5-1 CASSLTVLTEAFF
TRBJ1-1 TRBV5-6 CASSPYHLNTEAFF
TRBJ2-2 TRBV6-1 CASSEVGAGELFF
TRBJ2-5 TRBV7-2 CASSRWTSGGAGETQYF
TRBJ1-1 TRBV6-5 CASRLDRADTEAFF
TRBJ2-7 TRBV6-1 CASSEATGATYEQYF
TRBJ1-3 TRBV6-6 CASIAAGRVYF
TRBJ2-1 TRBV29-1 CSVEPAGWVNEQFF
TRBJ2-1 TRBV20-1 CSARDPSGGVYNEQFF
TRBJ2-5 TRBV7-2 CASSLDGGALETQYF
TRBJ2-7 TRBV7-2 CASVRTSDSFYEQYF
TRBJ2-7 TRBV7-7 CASSFPGHWNF
TRBJ2-5 TRBV7-2 CASSSPTGSQETQYF
TRBJ2-3 TRBV5-1 CASSLGQRADTQYF
TRBJ2-3 TRBV6-4 CASSDSRGDTQYF
TRBJ2-3 TRBV2 CASSQTSGVSDTQYF
TRBJ2-7 TRBV7-9 CASSLEGIHEQYF